Listed here are 14 T cell receptor beta chains from one sample, sequenced in a study of long-term antiretroviral therapy in people with HIV. A v3.0 immunoSEQ assay was performed at survey level. The protocol was immunoSEQ multiplex PCR, while the TCRdb copy is restricted to in-frame clones and leaves out a portion. The sample has tens of thousands of clones, approximately 80% seen once; the top ten hold around 10%. The specimen comprised unsorted PBMCs, sampled 0.1 years before starting antiretroviral therapy. The receptors were gathered from a man in his forties with HIV.

CDR3: CASAPTTLYGYTF. Written as DNA, the CDR3 is TGTGCCAGCGCCCCTACGACCCTCTATGGCTACACCTTC. This chain links TRBV27 with TRBJ1-2; no clear D gene. The CDR3 spans 13 residues. V lost 8 bases, J lost 4 bases, and 14 bases lay in between. CDR1 and CDR2 from the germline V gene are MNHEY and SMNVEV (reference sequence).

The chain joins TRBV15 to TRBJ2-1; D is undetermined. Trimming took off 1 base at V and 0 bases at J, with 7 bases between the two ends. The germline V gene encodes CDR1 LNHNV and CDR2 YYDKDF (reference sequence). The CDR3 consists of 15 residues. The CDR3 sequence is CATSRVRNSYNEQFF. The CDR3 DNA follows: TGTGCCACCAGCAGAGTAAGGAACTCCTACAATGAGCAGTTCTTC.

The genes are TRBV15 and TRBJ2-7, with unresolved D. The CDR3 contains 17 residues. Germline CDR1 LNHNV, CDR2 YYDKDF (reference sequence). The V and J ends lost 1 base and 1 base respectively, with 17 bases between them. This CDR3 reads CATSRGGVVGRSYEQYF. For the CDR3, the DNA is TGTGCCACCAGCAGAGGCGGAGTAGTGGGTCGATCCTACGAGCAGTACTTC.

This clone was found a few times. This chain joins TRBV7-2 and TRBJ1-3; perhaps TRBD1 as D (6 bases). CDR3 size: 12 residues. The ends were cut back, 5 bases at V and 8 bases at J, with 10 bases in the middle. Germline V gives CDR1 SGHTA, CDR2 FQGNSA. The CDR3 loop is CASSPRQDTIYF. In DNA, the CDR3 is TGTGCCAGCAGCCCCCGACAGGACACCATATATTTT. Supplemented by reference TRBV7-2 and TRBJ1-3, the full variable domain reads GAGVSQSPSNKVTEKGKDVELRCDPISGHTALYWYRQSLGQGLEFLIYFQGNSAPDKSGLPSDRFSAERTGGSVSTLTIQRTQQEDSAVYLCASSPRQDTIYFGEGSWLTVV.

V and J are TRBV19 and TRBJ1-2; D is perhaps TRBD1 (5 bases). V shed 3 bases and J shed 7 bases, with 9 bases lying between them. Germline CDR1 reads LNHDA; CDR2 reads SQIVND (reference sequence). CDR3 length: 12 residues. CDR3 sequence (DNA): TGTGCCAGTAGTATCGGGGGTAGTGGCTACACCTTC. It is translated as CASSIGGSGYTF.

There are a few counts of this clone. This chain uses TRBV5-4 with TRBJ2-5, with D perhaps matching TRBD1 (6 bases). Germline V gives CDR1 SGHNT, CDR2 YYREEE (reference sequence). The CDR3 is 14 residues long. The germline V and J ends were trimmed by 4 bases and 4 bases, with 14 bases remaining between them. Written as DNA, the CDR3 is TGTGCCAGCAGCAAGGACAGCCGCGGAGAGACCCAGTACTTC. This translates into CASSKDSRGETQYF.

The V call is TRBV6-6, the J call TRBJ2-1; D is uncertain. This CDR3 contains 12 residues. The germline V gene has CDR1 MNHNY and CDR2 SVGAGI (reference sequence). The V end lost 4 bases, the J end lost 4 bases, and 5 bases lay between the germline ends. CDR3 in amino acids: CASSSPYNEQFF. Here the CDR3 DNA reads TGTGCCAGCAGTTCCCCGTACAATGAGCAGTTCTTC.

This clone has only one observation. The rearrangement joins TRBV9 to TRBJ2-3; D is possibly TRBD2 (7 bases). The CDR3 length is 14 residues. Trimming took off 2 bases at V and 4 bases at J, with 11 bases between the two ends. Germline assignment: CDR1 SGDLS and CDR2 YYNGEE. CDR3: CASSVGGAPDTQYF. The CDR3 coding sequence is TGTGCCAGCAGCGTGGGGGGGGCCCCAGATACGCAGTATTTT.

The rearrangement joins TRBV7-2 to TRBJ1-2; D not resolved. The CDR3 length is 13 residues. The V gene's germline CDR1 is SGHTA and CDR2 FQGNSA. V was shortened by 5 bases and J by 8 bases, with 15 bases between the two germline ends. Here the CDR3 DNA reads TGTGCCAGCAGCCCCCCCGTCCTACGAGGCTACACCTTC. This codes for CASSPPVLRGYTF.

This clone was seen just once. This sequence joins TRBV5-5 and TRBJ2-7; TRBD1 agrees at 9 bases. Germline trimming cut 0 bases from V and 5 bases from J; bases unmatched to any gene: 9. This CDR3 region has 16 residues. Germline values: CDR1 SGHKS, CDR2 YYEKEE (reference sequence). The CDR3, as DNA: TGTGCCAGCAGCTTGGGTCCGGGACAGGGTGTGCACGAGCAGTACTTC. It encodes CASSLGPGQGVHEQYF.

The sample holds a few counts of this clone. The chain employs TRBV19 and TRBJ2-7; D possibly corresponds to TRBD1 (6 bases). This CDR3 contains 13 residues. V lost 2 bases, J lost 6 bases, and 11 bases lay in between. Per germline, CDR1 LNHDA and CDR2 SQIVND (reference sequence). The CDR3 spells CASSIHRTAEQYF. The CDR3 coding sequence is TGTGCCAGTAGTATACATCGGACAGCCGAGCAGTACTTC.

The chain carries TRBV6-5 and TRBJ1-3; D gene uncertain. This CDR3 comprises 14 residues. Trimming cost V 7 bases and J 0 bases, with 10 bases left between them. CDR1 MNHEY and CDR2 SVGAGI come from the germline V gene. As DNA, the CDR3 is TGTGCCAGCAACCCGGCCTTCTCTGGAAACACCATATATTTT. Encoded protein: CASNPAFSGNTIYF.

This clone was counted a single time. This chain uses TRBV2 with TRBJ2-6, with D unclear. Germline values: CDR1 SNHLY, CDR2 FYNNEI. V lost 3 bases to trimming and J lost 0 bases, with 6 bases between them. The CDR3 is made up of 15 amino acids. CDR3 nucleotides: TGTGCCAGCAGTGACCGGTTCTCTGGGGCCAACGTCCTGACTTTC. Translated, it gives CASSDRFSGANVLTF.

This chain links TRBV2 with TRBJ2-3; D is uncertain. In germline, CDR1 is SNHLY, CDR2 FYNNEI. The CDR3 is 15 amino acids. Trimming left V 3 bases short and J 0 bases short, with 10 bases between. The CDR3 spells CASSERGVSTDTQYF. CDR3 DNA sequence: TGTGCCAGCAGTGAGCGTGGAGTCAGCACAGATACGCAGTATTTT.